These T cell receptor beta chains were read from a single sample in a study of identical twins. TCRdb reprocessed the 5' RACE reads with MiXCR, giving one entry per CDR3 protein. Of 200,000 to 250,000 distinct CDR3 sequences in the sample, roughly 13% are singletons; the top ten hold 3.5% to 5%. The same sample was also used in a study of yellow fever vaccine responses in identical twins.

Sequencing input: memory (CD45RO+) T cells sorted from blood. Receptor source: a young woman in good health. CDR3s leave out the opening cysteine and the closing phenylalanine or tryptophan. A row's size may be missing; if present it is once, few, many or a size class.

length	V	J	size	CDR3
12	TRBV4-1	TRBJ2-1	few	ASSPEGLAGFPF
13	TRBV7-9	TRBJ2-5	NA	ASSSGQGYQETQY
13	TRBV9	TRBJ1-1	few	ASTKQAGLNTEAF
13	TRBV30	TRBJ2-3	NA	AWSVVRSPTDTQY
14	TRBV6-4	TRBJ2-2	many	ASSDSKGGDTGELF
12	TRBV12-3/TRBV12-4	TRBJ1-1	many	ASSLRTANTEAF
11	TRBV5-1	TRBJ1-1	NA	ASSFSPDTEAF
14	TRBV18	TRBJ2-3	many	ASSLGTSGSTDTQY
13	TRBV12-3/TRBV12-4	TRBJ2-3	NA	ASSRGQGDTDTQY
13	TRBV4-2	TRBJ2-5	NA	ASSQGRRDQETQY
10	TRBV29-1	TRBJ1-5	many	SVGAGNQPQH
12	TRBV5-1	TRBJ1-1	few	ASSRDMTNTEAF
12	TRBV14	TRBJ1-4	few	ASSQPGLNEKLF
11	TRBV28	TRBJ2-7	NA	ASREIRDSEQY
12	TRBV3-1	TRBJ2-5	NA	ASTSGGARETQY
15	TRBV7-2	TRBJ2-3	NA	ASSLRGGRAKLDTQY
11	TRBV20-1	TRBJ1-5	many	SARDNSNQPQH
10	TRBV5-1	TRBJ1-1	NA	ASSFSGLEAF
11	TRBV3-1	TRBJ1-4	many	ASSPDRNEKLF
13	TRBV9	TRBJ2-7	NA	ASSVGGAERSEQY
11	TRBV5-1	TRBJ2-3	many	ASSVSGANTQY
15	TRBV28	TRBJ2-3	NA	ASSFGASGGDSDTQY
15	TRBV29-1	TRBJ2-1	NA	SVDVRLAGAEGNEQF
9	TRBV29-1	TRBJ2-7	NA	SVEIAYEQY
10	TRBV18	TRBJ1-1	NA	ASSPAATEAF
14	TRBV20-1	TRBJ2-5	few	SARDLAGGRQETQY
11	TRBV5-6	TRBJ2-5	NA	ASSLVPQETQY
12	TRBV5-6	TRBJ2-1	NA	ASSLGSRGNEQF
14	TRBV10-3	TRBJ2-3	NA	AISALAGSNTDTQY
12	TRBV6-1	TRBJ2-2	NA	ASSTRGESGELF
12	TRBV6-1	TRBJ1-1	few	ASSVRAGNTEAF
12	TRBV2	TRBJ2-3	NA	ASKGRLRTDTQY
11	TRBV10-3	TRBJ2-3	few	AISEEPPDTQY
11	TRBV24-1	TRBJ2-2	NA	ATAGDNTGELF
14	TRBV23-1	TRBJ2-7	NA	ASTQTYGGLAYEQY
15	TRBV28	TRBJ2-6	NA	ASGPGTGGSGANVLT
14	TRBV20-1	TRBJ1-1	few	SARNSLVGGNTEAF
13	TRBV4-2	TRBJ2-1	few	ANSQTSGNYNEQF
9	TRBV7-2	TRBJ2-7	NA	ASSGFDEQY
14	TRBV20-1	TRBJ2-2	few	SAAPSGRTNTGELF
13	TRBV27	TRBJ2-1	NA	ASTHSGRSYNEQF
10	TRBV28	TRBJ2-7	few	ASSLGGRAKY
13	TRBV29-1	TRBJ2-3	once	SVVSLSIRTDTQY
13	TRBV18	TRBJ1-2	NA	ASSPGQGEAYGYT
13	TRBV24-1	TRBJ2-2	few	ATSDGGADTGELF
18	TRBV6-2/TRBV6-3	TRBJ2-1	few	AREDRERTSGMLSYNEQF
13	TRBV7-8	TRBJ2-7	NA	ASSIRVSIAYEQY
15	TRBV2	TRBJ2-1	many	ASSAEGGGYSYNEQF
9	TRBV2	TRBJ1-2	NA	ASSAGSGYT